The rows below give T cell receptor beta chains drawn from one sample of a study of T-cell reconstitution after alpha-beta-depleted transplantation in children. TCRdb reprocessed the PCR reads with MiXCR, giving one entry per CDR3 protein. Seen here are more than 400,000 distinct CDR3 sequences, around two fifths observed once, and the top ten hold 27%. Sequenced here: PBMCs, sampled before TCRalphabeta/CD19-depleted stem cell transplant. The receptors were gathered from a girl aged 2-10 years with aplastic anemia, due to receive a stem cell transplant. Each CDR3 is given with its conserved first and last residue. Each record gives: J gene, V gene, clone size, D gene, CDR3 DNA, CDR3 protein. D genes are given only for firm matches. Part of the rows lack a size; the others show once, few, many or a class for expanded clones.

TRBJ1-4 | TRBV7-2 | many | - | TGTGCCAGCAGCGGCCAGGGGAGAGCTAATGAAAAACTGTTTTTT | CASSGQGRANEKLFF
TRBJ1-5 | TRBV4-3 | - | TRBD1 | TGCGCCAGCAGCCAAGAATTCAGGACAGGGGTCAATCAGCCCCAGCATTTT | CASSQEFRTGVNQPQHF
TRBJ2-1 | TRBV10-2 | - | TRBD2 | TGCGCCAGCAGTCGAGGGACTAGCGGGATCCGCCAGAGGTTCTTC | CASSRGTSGIRQRFF
TRBJ1-2 | TRBV20-1 | - | TRBD1 | TGCAGTGCTAGGCCGACAGGGGTTTTTCATGGCTACACCTTC | CSARPTGVFHGYTF
TRBJ2-3 | TRBV7-9 | - | TRBD1 | TGTGCCAGCAGCCCTAGGACAGGACCTAGCACAGATACGCAGTATTTT | CASSPRTGPSTDTQYF
TRBJ2-5 | TRBV15 | once | TRBD2 | TGTGCCACCAGCAGGGGCCTAGCGGGAGCGGAGACCCAGTACTTC | CATSRGLAGAETQYF
TRBJ2-6 | TRBV20-1 | few | - | TGCAGTGCTAGACACTCTGGGGCCAACGTCCTGACTTTC | CSARHSGANVLTF
TRBJ2-4 | TRBV6-5 | few | - | TGTGCCAGCATTGACAGTAAGGGGATTCAGTACTTC | CASIDSKGIQYF
TRBJ1-3 | TRBV20-1 | - | - | TGCAGTGCTAGAGGGGCCAGGGAGCGCTCTGGAAACACCATATATTTT | CSARGARERSGNTIYF
TRBJ2-7 | TRBV28 | - | - | TGTGCCAGTTCCCTATCAGGTCGGGGAGGCAGTTACGAGCAGTACTTC | CASSLSGRGGSYEQYF
TRBJ2-3 | TRBV7-3 | - | TRBD2 | TGTGCCAGCAGCTCCTCGGGGGGGCGGAGAGATACGCAGTATTTT | CASSSSGGRRDTQYF
TRBJ1-2 | TRBV7-2 | - | - | TGTGCCAGCAGCTTAGCGACACCGGTGATCTATGGCTACACCTTC | CASSLATPVIYGYTF
TRBJ1-2 | TRBV7-9 | many | TRBD1 | TGTGCCAGCAGCTTAGGGAAAAACAGGGGTGGCTACACCTTC | CASSLGKNRGGYTF
TRBJ2-5 | TRBV5-1 | - | - | TGCGCCAGCAGCTTGAAGGGACAGTTGGAGGGGACCCAGTACTTC | CASSLKGQLEGTQYF
TRBJ2-3 | TRBV20-1 | - | - | TGCAGTGCTAGCTACAGGACCAACACAGATACGCAGTATTTT | CSASYRTNTDTQYF
TRBJ2-5 | TRBV6-1 | few | TRBD1 | TGTGCCAGCATCCTGACAGGGGGGCAAGAGACCCAGTACTTC | CASILTGGQETQYF
TRBJ2-1 | TRBV28 | many | TRBD1 | TGTGCCAGCAGTTCGAACAGGGGGGCCTACAATGAGCAGTTCTTC | CASSSNRGAYNEQFF
TRBJ2-1 | TRBV20-1 | - | - | TGCAGTTGGGGCAGGGCCCTGGGCAATGAGCAGTTCTTC | CSWGRALGNEQFF
TRBJ2-1 | TRBV29-1 | few | - | TGCAGTACCCTCCGGTTAGGGAATGAGCAGTTCTTC | CSTLRLGNEQFF
TRBJ2-4 | TRBV30 | - | TRBD1 | TGTGCCTGGAGTGTCAGGGGGTCCAAAAACATTCAGTACTTC | CAWSVRGSKNIQYF
TRBJ2-7 | TRBV30 | few | - | TGTGCCTGGAGTGTCGGTGGGAGCTCCTACGAGCAGTACTTC | CAWSVGGSSYEQYF
TRBJ2-7 | TRBV7-2 | many | TRBD2 | TGTGCCAGCAGTTTTATAATGGTCCGGGGGGTTGACGAGCAGTACTTC | CASSFIMVRGVDEQYF
TRBJ1-1 | TRBV5-1 | many | - | TGCGCCAGCAAATGGCACAGCGGTGAAGCTTTCTTT | CASKWHSGEAFF
TRBJ2-1 | TRBV20-1 | - | - | TGCAGTGCTAGAGTTTCAGGGGTTGGGCAGTTCTTC | CSARVSGVGQFF
TRBJ1-1 | TRBV18 | many | - | TGTGCCAGCTCACCAAGCTTGAACACTGAAGCTTTCTTT | CASSPSLNTEAFF
TRBJ2-3 | TRBV20-1 | - | TRBD2 | TGCAGTGCCCGGGACTACCGGGGGGGTACGCAGTATTTT | CSARDYRGGTQYF
TRBJ1-1 | TRBV12-3/TRBV12-4 | - | TRBD1 | TGTGCCAGCAGTTTTGTCCCGGGACAGGGTGGCGGGACTGAAGCTTTCTTT | CASSFVPGQGGGTEAFF
TRBJ2-5 | TRBV4-1 | many | TRBD1 | TGCGCCAGCAGCCACGGACAGGGGGCGGGCGAGACCCAGTACTTC | CASSHGQGAGETQYF
TRBJ2-3 | TRBV4-1 | - | TRBD1 | TGCGCCAGCAGCCCAGGGCAGGGGGCTGATGATACGCAGTATTTT | CASSPGQGADDTQYF